The 21 T cell receptor beta chains below were found in one sample sequenced in a study of T cells in Graves' hyperthyroidism and ophthalmopathy. Amplification targeted TCR beta CDR3 regions from RNA transcripts. First-round RT-PCR with HTBI primers amplified the TCR CDR3 region. TCRdb reprocessed the multiplex PCR reads with MiXCR, giving one entry per CDR3 protein. The table records about 710,000 distinct CDR3 sequences, about 15% of them present only once. Sequenced: blood. The receptors shown here come from a man between 18 and 29 years old with Graves' hyperthyroidism.

This clonotype was counted ten times or more. The V and J genes are TRBV6-1 and TRBJ1-1; a weak D match, TRBD1 (6 bases). V was pared by 6 bases and J by 1 base, with 9 bases between. Germline CDR1 is MNHNS and CDR2 is SASEGT. CDR3 length equals 13 residues. CDR3 nucleotide sequence: TGTGCCAGCAGAGCACAGGGGAACACTGAAGCTTTCTTT. It translates to CASRAQGNTEAFF.

This rearrangement joins TRBV6-2 or TRBV6-3 to TRBJ2-7; 7 nucleotides agree with TRBD2. There are 15 residues in the CDR3. Germline values: CDR1 MNHEY, CDR2 SVGEGT. V was clipped by 2 bases and J by 4 bases; unmatched bases: 8. This CDR3 is CASSYERREYYEQYF. CDR3 DNA sequence: TGTGCCAGCAGTTACGAGAGGCGGGAGTATTACGAGCAGTACTTC.

This clonotype was observed many times. The chain carries TRBV10-3 and TRBJ1-2, with D possibly being TRBD1 (5 bases). Trimming cost V 3 bases and J 2 bases, with 13 bases left between them. This CDR3 contains 15 residues. Looked up from germline, CDR1 is ENHRY and CDR2 is SYGVKD. For the CDR3, the DNA is TGTGCCATCAGTGACCCTTTAGCAGGGAACTATGGCTACACCTTC. This codes for CAISDPLAGNYGYTF.

This clonotype has only a few counts. This chain joins TRBV12-3 or TRBV12-4 and TRBJ2-7, with unresolved D. Trimming took 3 bases from V and 3 from J, leaving 9 bases between them. The CDR3 has 13 amino acids. CDR3: CASSFLFGYEQYF. The CDR3 bases are TGTGCCAGCAGTTTCCTTTTTGGCTACGAGCAGTACTTC.

This clonotype was counted at least ten times. The chain links TRBV27 to TRBJ1-1; TRBD1 matches at 9 bases. CDR3 length: 14 amino acids. After removal of 7 bases from V and 5 bases from J, the junction contained 8 bases not matched to a gene. Germline V gene sequence: CDR1 MNHEY, CDR2 SMNVEV (reference sequence). The CDR3 reads CASTMGQGYTEAFF. The CDR3 region has the DNA TGTGCCAGCACTATGGGACAGGGATATACTGAAGCTTTCTTT.

The chain couples TRBV18 to TRBJ2-2; 7 bases fit TRBD1. V lost 0 bases, J lost 3 bases, and 4 bases stayed unmatched. CDR1 and CDR2 from the germline V gene are KGHSH and LQKENI. The CDR3 consists of 16 residues. The DNA of the CDR3 is TGTGCCAGCTCACCACCAACAGGGGTTGACACCGGGGAGCTGTTTTTT. Protein: CASSPPTGVDTGELFF.

This clonotype was observed once. The chain employs TRBV19 and TRBJ2-1, with 11 bases lining up with TRBD2. Germline lookup yields CDR1 LNHDA and CDR2 SQIVND (reference sequence). V dropped 5 bases and J dropped 4; count of bases not matched to a gene: 4. The CDR3 consists of 15 residues. The chain's CDR3 is CASSVASGGYNEQFF. CDR3 nucleotides: TGTGCCAGTAGTGTAGCTAGCGGGGGGTACAATGAGCAGTTCTTC.

In the case of this clonotype: This may arise from a read error, as a much more abundant clone is one base away. Because the CDR3 is missing its conserved closing phenylalanine or tryptophan, this is likely a read error. The chain is built from TRBV18 and TRBJ2-3; D perhaps matches TRBD2 (5 bases). From germline, CDR1 is KGHSH and CDR2 LQKENI. Between the trimmed V and J ends, which lost 0 bases and 2 bases, there was a span of 9 bases. This CDR3 is 15 amino acids long. CDR3 protein: CASSPPSGTTDTQYL. In nucleotides, the CDR3 is TGTGCCAGCTCACCACCCAGCGGAACCACAGATACGCAGTATCTT.

Only a few counts were recorded for this clonotype. V usage is TRBV27 and J usage is TRBJ2-7; D uncertain. Per germline, CDR1 MNHEY and CDR2 SMNVEV (reference sequence). This CDR3 is built from 14 residues. V lost 11 bases, J lost 0 bases, and 17 bases lay in between. The CDR3 region has the DNA TGTGCCTCCTCCCCACTCGTGTGCTCCTACGAGCAGTACTTC. It yields the protein CASSPLVCSYEQYF.

The rearrangement joins TRBV6-1 to TRBJ2-1; D possibly corresponds to TRBD1 (6 bases). The CDR3 has 15 residues. CDR1 and CDR2 (germline): MNHNS, SASEGT. With 4 bases removed from V and 5 bases from J, the gap between germline ends came to 15 bases. The CDR3 protein is CASSAGDPLNNEQFF. DNA for the CDR3: TGTGCCAGCAGTGCAGGGGACCCCCTGAACAATGAGCAGTTCTTC.

This clonotype has at least ten counts. The V gene is TRBV20-1, the J gene TRBJ1-5, with 7 nucleotides matching TRBD1. The CDR3 extends over 14 amino acids. Germline V CDR1 and CDR2: DFQATT, SNEGSKA (reference sequence). With 5 bases clipped from V and 6 bases from J, the junction kept 10 bases outside the gene matches. DNA of the CDR3: TGCAGTGCTGGGGGTTCCCAGGGGGGTCAGCCCCAGCATTTT. It codes for CSAGGSQGGQPQHF.

Ten or more counts support this clonotype. In nucleotides, the CDR3 is TGTGCCAGCAGCCAGGGAAGCGGGAATTCAGATACGCAGTATTTT. Residues: CASSQGSGNSDTQYF. The V call is TRBV7-2, the J call TRBJ2-3; TRBD2 agrees at 7 bases. The CDR3 extends over 15 amino acids. Germline V gene sequence: CDR1 SGHTA, CDR2 FQGNSA. With V trimmed by 5 bases and J by 4 bases, 9 bases remained unmatched.

This clonotype occurred many times. The chain couples TRBV28 to TRBJ2-3; TRBD2 matches at 12 bases. The CDR3 loop spans 16 amino acids. Germline V gene data show CDR1 as MDHEN and CDR2 as SYDVKM. The J segment lost 4 bases and the V segment lost 6 bases, leaving 8 bases of the junction unmatched. CDR3 sequence reads: CASRGPSGRGADTQYF. CDR3 sequence (DNA): TGTGCCAGCAGAGGGCCTAGCGGGAGGGGGGCAGATACGCAGTATTTT.

This clonotype was seen ten or more times. This chain connects TRBV12-3 or TRBV12-4 to TRBJ2-3; TRBD2 aligns across 10 bases. V shed 3 bases and J 5 bases; nucleotides not matched to a gene: 5. This CDR3 contains 15 residues. The CDR3 loop reads CASSFSGRLIDTQYF. The CDR3, as DNA: TGTGCCAGCAGTTTTAGCGGGAGGCTGATAGATACGCAGTATTTT.

The J gene is TRBJ2-1, the V gene TRBV5-6; 7 bases align to TRBD1. Germline V gene data show CDR1 as SGHDT and CDR2 as YYEEEE. The CDR3 length is 13 residues. V was clipped by 4 bases and J by 6 bases; unmatched bases: 4. The chain's CDR3 is CASSPTGFNEQFF. The CDR3 DNA sequence: TGTGCCAGCAGCCCGACAGGGTTCAATGAGCAGTTCTTC.

The CDR3 DNA reads as TGTGCCATCAGTGAGTGGGCAGCCTCTGGAAACACCATATATTTT. Translation gives CAISEWAASGNTIYF. This rearrangement joins TRBV10-3 to TRBJ1-3; D unresolved. The CDR3 runs to 15 residues. The germline V gene encodes CDR1 ENHRY and CDR2 SYGVKD. Trimming took off 1 base at V and 0 bases at J, with 7 bases between the two ends.

Written as DNA, the CDR3 is TGTGCCAGCAGCCAAGGGACGGATAATGAAGCTTTCTTT. This translates into CASSQGTDNEAFF. V usage is TRBV3-1 and J usage is TRBJ1-1; D is ambiguous. This CDR3 contains 13 residues. Trimming shortened V by 1 base and J by 7 bases, and 10 bases separated the two germline ends. CDR1 is LGHDT and CDR2 is YNNKEL in the germline V gene (reference sequence). The variable domain in full, completed from reference TRBV3-1 and TRBJ1-1, reads DTAVSQTPKYLVTQMGNDKSIKCEQNLGHDTMYWYKQDSKKFLKIMFSYNNKELIINETVPNRFSPKSPDKAHLNLHINSLELGDSAVYFCASSQGTDNEAFFGQGTRLTVV.

There are many counts of this clonotype. The rearrangement uses TRBV6-1 and TRBJ2-7; 9 bases are shared with TRBD1. Trimming cost V 10 bases and J 1 base; bases outside gene matches: 8. The CDR3 has 14 residues. Germline-derived CDR1 and CDR2 are MNHNS and SASEGT. In nucleotides, the CDR3 is TGTGCCACCTCCGGGACAGGGAAGTCCTACGAGCAGTACTTC. This encodes CATSGTGKSYEQYF.

Concerning this clonotype itself: A much bigger clone sits one base away, suggesting this may be a read error. The chain combines TRBV30 with TRBJ1-1, with a tentative D call TRBD1 (5 bases). The CDR3 sequence is 14 residues long. Trimming removed 3 bases at V and 7 bases at J, with 18 bases between. Germline CDR1 and CDR2: GTSNPN and SVGIG (reference sequence). This chain's CDR3 is CAWRRWDGALEAFF. The CDR3 nucleotides are TGTGCCTGGAGACGTTGGGACGGGGCCCTTGAAGCTTTCTTT.

This clonotype appeared a few times. V gene TRBV24-1 combines with J gene TRBJ2-3; 7 bases align to TRBD1. V was clipped by 3 bases and J by 0 bases; unmatched bases: 5. The CDR3 runs to 16 residues. Germline lookup yields CDR1 KGHDR and CDR2 SFDVKD. DNA of the CDR3: TGTGCCACCAGTGATGCCGGGACAGCTAGCACAGATACGCAGTATTTT. This gives the protein CATSDAGTASTDTQYF.

Ten or more counts support this clonotype. The J gene is TRBJ1-1, the V gene TRBV28, with D maybe TRBD1 (5 bases). Trimming removed 4 bases at V and 7 bases at J, with 16 bases between. CDR1 is MDHEN, CDR2 SYDVKM, per germline. CDR3 length equals 14 residues. The CDR3 bases are TGTGCCAGCAGTTCCCCCCCGACAGCCGTTGAAGCTTTCTTT. This encodes CASSSPPTAVEAFF.